This is a list of T cell receptor beta chains from one sample in a study of shared clonotypes between healthy human individuals. TCRdb's table, derived via immunoSEQ multiplex PCR, lists solely in-frame clones and lacks some. Among hundreds of thousands of clones listed, roughly three quarters were seen once. Input material: PBMCs. All receptors come from a woman between 40 and 50 years old in good health. Some clones in this sample may be carry-over from other donors' samples. Each CDR3 is given with its conserved first and last residue. A D gene is named only where the DNA matches it firmly. The size entry is marked missing in some rows and otherwise reads once, few, many or a size class.

V gene: TRBV6-1; CDR3 length: 14; clone size: .; D gene: .; J gene: TRBJ2-2; CDR3 protein: CASSISGDTGELFF; CDR3 DNA: TGTGCCAGCAGTATCTCAGGGGACACCGGGGAGCTGTTTTTT
V gene: TRBV18; CDR3 length: 16; clone size: .; D gene: .; J gene: TRBJ2-3; CDR3 protein: CASSPLEEGGTDTQYF; CDR3 DNA: TGTGCCAGCTCACCGCTCGAGGAGGGGGGCACAGATACGCAGTATTTT
V gene: TRBV7-7; CDR3 length: 14; clone size: .; D gene: .; J gene: TRBJ2-1; CDR3 protein: CASSPQGYGGEQFF; CDR3 DNA: TGTGCCAGCAGCCCCCAAGGGTATGGAGGTGAGCAGTTCTTC
V gene: TRBV28; CDR3 length: 16; clone size: .; D gene: .; J gene: TRBJ1-5; CDR3 protein: CASRRLQGRSNQPQHF; CDR3 DNA: TGTGCCAGCAGAAGACTCCAGGGTCGAAGCAATCAGCCCCAGCATTTT
V gene: TRBV7-2; CDR3 length: 14; clone size: once; D gene: .; J gene: TRBJ1-5; CDR3 protein: CASSLGSNNQPQHF; CDR3 DNA: TGTGCCAGCAGCTTGGGCAGCAACAATCAGCCCCAGCATTTT
V gene: TRBV15; CDR3 length: 15; clone size: few; D gene: .; J gene: TRBJ1-1; CDR3 protein: CATSGWGGGNTEAFF; CDR3 DNA: TGTGCCACCAGCGGATGGGGGGGAGGAAACACTGAAGCTTTCTTT
V gene: TRBV27; CDR3 length: 14; clone size: .; D gene: .; J gene: TRBJ2-1; CDR3 protein: CASSFGPDSVEQFF; CDR3 DNA: TGTGCCAGCAGTTTTGGCCCCGATTCGGTTGAGCAGTTCTTC
V gene: TRBV5-1; CDR3 length: 15; clone size: .; D gene: .; J gene: TRBJ1-3; CDR3 protein: CASSLAGDSGNTIYF; CDR3 DNA: TGCGCCAGCAGCTTGGCAGGGGATTCGGGAAACACCATATATTTT
V gene: TRBV18; CDR3 length: 13; clone size: .; D gene: .; J gene: TRBJ1-2; CDR3 protein: CASSPPDGYGYTF; CDR3 DNA: TGTGCCAGCTCACCACCGGACGGCTATGGCTACACCTTC
V gene: TRBV14; CDR3 length: 14; clone size: .; D gene: TRBD1; J gene: TRBJ1-4; CDR3 protein: CASSRNRGGEKLFF; CDR3 DNA: TGTGCCAGCAGCCGAAACAGGGGGGGCGAAAAACTGTTTTTT
V gene: TRBV7-3; CDR3 length: 12; clone size: .; D gene: .; J gene: TRBJ2-3; CDR3 protein: CASSLNSDTQYF; CDR3 DNA: TGTGCCAGCAGCTTAAACTCAGATACGCAGTATTTT
V gene: TRBV5-6; CDR3 length: 16; clone size: .; D gene: .; J gene: TRBJ2-5; CDR3 protein: CASSRATGQSMETQYF; CDR3 DNA: TGTGCCAGCAGCCGCGCTACCGGGCAGTCTATGGAGACCCAGTACTTC
V gene: TRBV4-1; CDR3 length: 16; clone size: few; D gene: .; J gene: TRBJ2-1; CDR3 protein: CASSQESQGEYNEQFF; CDR3 DNA: TGCGCCAGCAGCCAAGAGTCCCAGGGAGAGTACAATGAGCAGTTCTTC
V gene: TRBV2; CDR3 length: 14; clone size: few; D gene: TRBD1; J gene: TRBJ2-1; CDR3 protein: CASADRVSWNEQFF; CDR3 DNA: TGTGCCAGCGCGGACAGGGTCTCTTGGAATGAGCAGTTCTTC
V gene: TRBV7-2; CDR3 length: 16; clone size: .; D gene: .; J gene: TRBJ1-3; CDR3 protein: CASSSPGHRSGNTIYF; CDR3 DNA: TGTGCCAGCAGCTCCCCAGGACACCGCTCTGGAAACACCATATATTTT
V gene: TRBV9; CDR3 length: 13; clone size: .; D gene: .; J gene: TRBJ1-1; CDR3 protein: CASSAGTGTEAFF; CDR3 DNA: TGTGCCAGCAGCGCGGGGACTGGAACTGAAGCTTTCTTT
V gene: TRBV28; CDR3 length: 14; clone size: .; D gene: TRBD1; J gene: TRBJ2-5; CDR3 protein: CASTGDRVLETQYF; CDR3 DNA: TGTGCCAGCACCGGGGACAGGGTTTTGGAGACCCAGTACTTC